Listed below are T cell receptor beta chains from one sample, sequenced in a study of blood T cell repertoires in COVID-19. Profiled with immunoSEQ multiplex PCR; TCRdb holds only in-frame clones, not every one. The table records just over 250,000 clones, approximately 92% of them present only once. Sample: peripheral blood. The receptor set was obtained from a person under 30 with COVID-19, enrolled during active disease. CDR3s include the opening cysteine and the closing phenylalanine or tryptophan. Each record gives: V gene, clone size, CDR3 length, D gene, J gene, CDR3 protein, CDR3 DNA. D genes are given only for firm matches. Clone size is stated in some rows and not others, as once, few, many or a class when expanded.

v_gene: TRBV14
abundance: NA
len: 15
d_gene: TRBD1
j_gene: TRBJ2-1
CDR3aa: CASSEAGTAYNEQFF
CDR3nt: TGTGCCAGCAGCGAGGCCGGGACAGCGTACAATGAGCAGTTCTTC

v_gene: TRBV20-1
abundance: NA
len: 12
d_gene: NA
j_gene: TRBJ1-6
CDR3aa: CSASRLGSPLHF
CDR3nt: TGCAGTGCTAGTCGACTCGGTTCACCCCTCCACTTT

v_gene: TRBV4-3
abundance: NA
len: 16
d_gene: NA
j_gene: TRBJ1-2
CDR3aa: CASSQGSLGQYYGYTF
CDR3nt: TGCGCCAGCAGCCAAGGTTCTCTCGGACAGTACTATGGCTACACCTTC

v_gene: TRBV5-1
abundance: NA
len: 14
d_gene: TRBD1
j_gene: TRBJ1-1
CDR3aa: CASYLSTGVTEAFF
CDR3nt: TGCGCCAGCTACCTTTCTACAGGGGTGACTGAAGCTTTCTTT

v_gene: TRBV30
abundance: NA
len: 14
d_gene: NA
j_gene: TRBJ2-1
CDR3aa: CAWSPTSSGNEQFF
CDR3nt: TGTGCCTGGAGCCCAACTAGTTCGGGCAATGAGCAGTTCTTC

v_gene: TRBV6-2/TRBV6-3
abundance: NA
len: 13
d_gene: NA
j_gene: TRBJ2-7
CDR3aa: CASSLTRVHEQYF
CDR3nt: TGTGCCAGCAGTTTAACCAGGGTCCACGAGCAGTACTTC

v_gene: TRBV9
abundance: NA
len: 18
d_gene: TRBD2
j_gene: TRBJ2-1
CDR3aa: CASSVKSFLTSGSHEQFF
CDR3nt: TGTGCCAGCAGCGTCAAGTCCTTCTTAACTAGCGGGAGCCATGAGCAGTTCTTC

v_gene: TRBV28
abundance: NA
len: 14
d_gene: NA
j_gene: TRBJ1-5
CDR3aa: CASKHRDSNQPQHF
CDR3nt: TGTGCCAGCAAGCACAGGGATAGCAATCAGCCCCAGCATTTT

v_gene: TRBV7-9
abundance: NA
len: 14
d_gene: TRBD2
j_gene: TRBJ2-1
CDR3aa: CASSLGLDHTWQFF
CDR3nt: TGTGCCAGCAGCCTGGGACTAGACCACACATGGCAGTTCTTC

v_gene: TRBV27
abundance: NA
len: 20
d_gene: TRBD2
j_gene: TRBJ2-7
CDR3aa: CASRTPVPGSTSGVSYEQYF
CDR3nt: TGTGCCAGCAGAACGCCCGTCCCCGGATCGACTAGCGGGGTCTCCTACGAGCAGTACTTC

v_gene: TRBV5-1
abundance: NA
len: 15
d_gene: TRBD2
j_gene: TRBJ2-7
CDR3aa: CASSLGTSGSYEQYF
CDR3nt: TGCGCCAGCAGCTTGGGGACTAGCGGGAGCTACGAGCAGTACTTC

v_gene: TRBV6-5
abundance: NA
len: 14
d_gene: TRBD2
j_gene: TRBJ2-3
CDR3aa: CASRTSLLGHTQYF
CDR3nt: TGTGCCAGCAGGACTAGCTTACTGGGTCATACGCAGTATTTT

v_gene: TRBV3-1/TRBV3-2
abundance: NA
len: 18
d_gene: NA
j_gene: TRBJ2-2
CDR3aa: CASSPSLSRLANTGELFF
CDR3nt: TGTGCCAGCAGCCCCTCCCTGTCTCGGTTGGCGAACACCGGGGAGCTGTTTTTT

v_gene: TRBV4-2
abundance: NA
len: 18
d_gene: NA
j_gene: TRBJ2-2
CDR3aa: CASSQGIGGALNTGELFF
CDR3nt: TGTGCCAGCAGCCAAGGTATAGGGGGGGCCCTGAACACCGGGGAGCTGTTTTTT

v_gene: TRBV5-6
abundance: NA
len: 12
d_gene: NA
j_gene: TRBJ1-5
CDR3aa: CASSLGDQPQHF
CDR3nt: TGTGCCAGCAGCTTAGGGGATCAGCCCCAGCATTTT

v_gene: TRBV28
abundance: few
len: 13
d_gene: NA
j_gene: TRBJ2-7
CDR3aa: CASSLGMILEQYF
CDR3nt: TGTGCCAGCAGTTTGGGCATGATCCTCGAGCAGTACTTC

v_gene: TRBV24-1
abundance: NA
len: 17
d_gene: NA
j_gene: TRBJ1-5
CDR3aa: CATSDLFLRELNQPQHF
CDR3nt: TGTGCCACCAGTGATTTATTTCTGCGGGAGCTAAATCAGCCCCAGCATTTT

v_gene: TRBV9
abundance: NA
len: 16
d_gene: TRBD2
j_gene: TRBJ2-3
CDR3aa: CASSVGSSGKIDTQYF
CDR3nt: TGTGCCAGCAGCGTAGGAAGTAGCGGGAAGATAGATACGCAGTATTTT

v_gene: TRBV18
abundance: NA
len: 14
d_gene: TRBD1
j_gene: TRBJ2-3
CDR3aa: CASSPGTGLDTQYF
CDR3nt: TGTGCCAGCTCACCCGGGACAGGGTTGGATACGCAGTATTTT

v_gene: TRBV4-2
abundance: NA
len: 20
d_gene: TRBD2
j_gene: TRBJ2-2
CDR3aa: CASSQDLGLAGVTNTGELFF
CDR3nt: TGTGCCAGCAGCCAAGATTTGGGACTAGCGGGAGTTACGAACACCGGGGAGCTGTTTTTT

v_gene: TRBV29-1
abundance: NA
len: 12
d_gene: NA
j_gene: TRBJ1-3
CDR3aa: CSVVQAENTIYF
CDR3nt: TGCAGCGTTGTACAGGCTGAAAACACCATATATTTT

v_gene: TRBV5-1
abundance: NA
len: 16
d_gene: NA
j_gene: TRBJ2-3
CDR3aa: CASSLGDYPSTDTQYF
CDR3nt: TGCGCCAGCAGCTTGGGAGACTACCCCAGCACAGATACGCAGTATTTT

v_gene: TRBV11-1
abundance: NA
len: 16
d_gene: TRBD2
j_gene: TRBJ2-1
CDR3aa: CASSQPVGLAGPLLFF
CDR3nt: TGTGCCAGCAGCCAGCCGGTGGGACTAGCGGGCCCACTGCTGTTCTTC

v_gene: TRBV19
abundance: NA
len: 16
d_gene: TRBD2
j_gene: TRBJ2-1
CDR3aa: CASSMSLAGAYNEQFF
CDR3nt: TGTGCCAGTAGTATGTCCCTAGCGGGAGCGTACAATGAGCAGTTCTTC

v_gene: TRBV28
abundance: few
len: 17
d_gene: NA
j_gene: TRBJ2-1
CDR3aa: CASTSGGDRDSYNEQFF
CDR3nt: TGTGCCAGCACCTCAGGAGGGGACAGAGACTCCTACAATGAGCAGTTCTTC

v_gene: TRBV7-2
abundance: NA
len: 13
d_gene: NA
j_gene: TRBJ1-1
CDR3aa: CASSLDREIEAFF
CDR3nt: TGTGCCAGCAGCTTAGACAGGGAGATTGAAGCTTTCTTT

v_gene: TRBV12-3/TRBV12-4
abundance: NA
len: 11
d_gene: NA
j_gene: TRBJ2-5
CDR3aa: CASGHPGTQYF
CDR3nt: TGTGCCAGCGGACACCCAGGGACCCAGTACTTC

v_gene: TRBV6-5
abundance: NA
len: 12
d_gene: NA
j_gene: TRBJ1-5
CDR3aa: CASRGLGQPQHF
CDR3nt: TGTGCCAGCAGGGGGCTCGGTCAGCCCCAGCATTTT

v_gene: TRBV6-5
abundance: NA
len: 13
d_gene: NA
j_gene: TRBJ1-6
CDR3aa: CASRERDNSPLHF
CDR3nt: TGTGCCAGCAGGGAGAGAGACAATTCACCCCTCCACTTT

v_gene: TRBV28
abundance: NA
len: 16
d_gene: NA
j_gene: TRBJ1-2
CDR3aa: CASRTQGTGKYYGYTF
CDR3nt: TGTGCCAGCCGCACCCAGGGAACAGGGAAGTACTATGGCTACACCTTC

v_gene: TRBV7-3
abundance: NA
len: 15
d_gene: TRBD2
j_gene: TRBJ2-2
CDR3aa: CASSSLAGNTGELFF
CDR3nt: TGTGCCAGCAGCTCCCTAGCGGGGAACACCGGGGAGCTGTTTTTT

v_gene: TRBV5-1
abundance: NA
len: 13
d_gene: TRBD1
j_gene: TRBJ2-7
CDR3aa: CASSEDRGYEQYF
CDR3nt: TGCGCCAGCAGCGAAGACAGGGGGTACGAGCAGTACTTC

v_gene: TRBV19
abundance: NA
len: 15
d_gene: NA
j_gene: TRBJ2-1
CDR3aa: CASSISAGSYNEQFF
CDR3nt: TGTGCCAGTAGTATATCGGCGGGAAGCTACAATGAGCAGTTCTTC

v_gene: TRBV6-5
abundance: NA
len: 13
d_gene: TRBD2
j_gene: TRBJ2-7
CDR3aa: CASSQREVDEQYF
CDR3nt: TGTGCCAGCAGTCAGCGGGAGGTAGACGAGCAGTACTTC

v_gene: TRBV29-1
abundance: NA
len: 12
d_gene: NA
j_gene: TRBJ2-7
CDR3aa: CSVEGSAYEQYF
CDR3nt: TGCAGCGTTGAAGGCAGTGCCTACGAGCAGTACTTC

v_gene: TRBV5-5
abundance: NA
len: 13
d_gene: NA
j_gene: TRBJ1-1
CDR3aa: CASSLGGNTEAFF
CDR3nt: TGTGCCAGCAGTCTGGGGGGGAACACTGAAGCTTTCTTT

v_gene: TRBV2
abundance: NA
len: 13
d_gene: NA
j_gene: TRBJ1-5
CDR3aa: CASSVEGNQPQHF
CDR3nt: TGTGCCAGCAGTGTCGAGGGTAACCAGCCCCAGCATTTT

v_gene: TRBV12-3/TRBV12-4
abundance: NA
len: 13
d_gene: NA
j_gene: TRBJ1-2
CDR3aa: CASSLGLAYGYTF
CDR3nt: TGTGCCAGCAGTTTAGGGCTAGCCTATGGCTACACCTTC

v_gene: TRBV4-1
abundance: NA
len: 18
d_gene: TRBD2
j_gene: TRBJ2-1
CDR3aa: CASSQGGGLAKGGNEQFF
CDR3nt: TGCGCCAGCAGCCAAGGGGGGGGACTAGCGAAAGGTGGCAATGAGCAGTTCTTC

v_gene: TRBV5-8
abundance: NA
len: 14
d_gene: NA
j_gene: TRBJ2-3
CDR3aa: CASSLEGVTDTQYF
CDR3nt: TGTGCCAGCAGCTTGGAGGGAGTCACAGATACGCAGTATTTT

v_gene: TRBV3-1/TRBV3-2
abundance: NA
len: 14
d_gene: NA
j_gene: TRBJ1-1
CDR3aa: CASSQGWANTEAFF
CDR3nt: TGTGCCAGCAGCCAAGGTTGGGCGAACACTGAAGCTTTCTTT

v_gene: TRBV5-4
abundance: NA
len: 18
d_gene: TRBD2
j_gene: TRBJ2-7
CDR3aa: CASSSRDPLAGGLYEQYF
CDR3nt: TGTGCCAGCAGCTCGCGAGACCCACTAGCGGGGGGTCTCTACGAGCAGTACTTC